A single sample is the source of the 3 T cell receptor beta chains below, sequenced in a study of identical twins. TCRdb re-called the 5' RACE reads with MiXCR, one entry per CDR3 protein. The data show a few hundred thousand distinct CDR3 sequences, with roughly 15% seen just once and roughly 0.42% held by the top ten. These data also featured in a second study, about yellow fever vaccine responses in identical twins.

Sample: CD4+ T cells sorted from blood. These TCRs come from a woman between 18 and 30 years old in good health.

V is TRBV12-3 or TRBV12-4 and J is TRBJ1-4; unclear D gene. The ends were cut back, 7 bases at V and 3 bases at J, with 12 bases in the middle. The CDR3 has 14 amino acids. CDR3: CASKPGNANEKLFF. The CDR3, as DNA: TGTGCCAGCAAACCGGGGAATGCTAATGAAAAACTGTTTTTT.

The chain couples TRBV5-1 to TRBJ1-4; D gene uncertain. This CDR3 has 12 amino acids. V lost 2 bases and J lost 8, with 7 bases in between. Germline CDR1 SGHRS, CDR2 YFSETQ. The CDR3 here is CASSFIGEKLFF. CDR3 DNA: TGCGCCAGCAGCTTCATTGGGGAAAAACTGTTTTTT.

This clonotype was detected once. The chain recombines TRBV29-1 with TRBJ2-2; a possible D gene is TRBD2 (5 bases). With 4 bases removed from V and 7 bases from J, the gap between germline ends came to 16 bases. CDR1 SQVTM and CDR2 ANQGSEA come from the germline V gene. The CDR3 is 14 amino acids. CDR3 nucleotides: TGCAGCGTTGGGAGCGGCCCCGGAGTCGGGGAGCTGTTTTTT. It codes for CSVGSGPGVGELFF.